The entry that follows covers one TCR beta chain sequence. Its antigen is unknown. V was clipped by 1 base and J by 8 bases, with 20 bases between them. The CDR3 is 17 residues long. CDR1 and CDR2 from the germline V gene are LGHNA and YSLEER. The sample originates from a study of shared clonotypes between healthy human individuals. Study context: Those who served as donors were two women and a few men between the ages of 18 and 49. The study, taken as a whole, reports: Several donors had roughly 5% of their naive CD4 clonotypes in common.

Both subsets, CD45RA+ naive and CD45RA-negative memory, were split from the CD4+ cells. Using immunoSEQ multiplex PCR, the repertoire was profiled, and TCRdb retains in-frame clones only, with some absent. The repertoire holds about 1.1 million clones, around three quarters seen once, with 0.89% in the top ten. This rearrangement joins TRBV4-3 to TRBJ1-4; unclear D gene. Material for sequencing was memory CD4+ T cells from PBMCs. Subset here: CD45RA-negative fraction. The source is a man younger than 30 in good health. Some clones in this sample may be carry-over from other donors' samples. CDR3 DNA sequence: TGCGCCAGCAGCCAAGCTGGTTTAGAAGGAGGGTCGGAAAAACTGTTTTTT. Residues: CASSQAGLEGGSEKLFF.